Included here is one T cell receptor beta chain sequence, with context. No antigen is known for it. Amplification used 60 Vbeta primers and 13 Jbeta primers. Sequencing used immunoSEQ multiplex PCR; TCRdb keeps in-frame clones, though not all of them. The table includes about 190,000 clones, more than 75% detected once. These data come from a study of cytomegalovirus exposure and HLA in healthy donors. The overall study: Early released data had tens of millions of unique TCRs, all coming from HLA-typed donors.

Study-wide findings and caveats: Cytomegalovirus status was reportedly diagnosed by the classifier with high sensitivity and specificity. In vitro assays verified that three CMV-associated chains recognized CMV antigens specifically.

The specimen was PBMCs. This TCR was recovered from a woman between 45 and 60 years old in good health and CMV-seropositive.

The CDR3 bases are TGTGCCAGCAGCTTAAGCGTTAGCACAGATACGCAGTATTTT. It is translated as CASSLSVSTDTQYF. The chain combines TRBV7-3 with TRBJ2-3; D is uncertain. The CDR3 is 14 residues long. V lost 1 base and J lost 0, with 5 bases in between. CDR1 is SGHTA, CDR2 FQGTGA, per germline.